These 14 T cell receptor beta chains share one sample of origin, sequenced in a study of blood T cell repertoires in COVID-19. Assay: immunoSEQ multiplex PCR; the TCRdb copy retains only in-frame clones and omits some. The repertoire holds 65,000 to 70,000 clones, roughly 81% seen once, with roughly 8.3% in the top ten. Specimen: peripheral blood. The source of these receptors is a human donor in a cohort sampled during active COVID-19.

The chain carries TRBV5-4 and TRBJ2-1, with 7 nucleotides matching TRBD2. V lost 6 bases and J lost 8; bases outside the gene matches: 14. Germline loops: CDR1 SGHNT, CDR2 YYREEE (reference sequence). This CDR3 has 15 amino acids. CDR3 nucleotide sequence: TGTGCCAGCACCCATAGCCGGGAGGCTAAGGATGAGCAGTTCTTC. Its protein product is CASTHSREAKDEQFF.

CDR3 in amino acids: CSVVGGGARSEQYF. CDR3 nucleotides: TGCAGCGTTGTCGGGGGAGGCGCTAGGAGCGAGCAGTACTTC. V is TRBV29-1 and J is TRBJ2-7, with TRBD2 as a possible D gene (6 bases). The CDR3 has 14 amino acids. Per the germline V gene, CDR1 is SQVTM and CDR2 is ANQGSEA. V shed 4 bases and J shed 6 bases, with 19 bases lying between them.

The J gene is TRBJ1-5, the V gene TRBV28; no clear D gene. Germline CDR1 is MDHEN and CDR2 is SYDVKM. The CDR3 extends over 14 amino acids. V lost 7 bases, J lost 4 bases, and 14 bases lay in between. The CDR3 sequence: CASKESGRNQPQHF. The CDR3 coding sequence is TGTGCCAGCAAGGAGTCCGGGAGAAATCAGCCCCAGCATTTT.

This clone showed up just a few times. V and J are TRBV28 and TRBJ2-7, with D perhaps matching TRBD2 (5 bases). Trimming removed 3 bases at V and 4 bases at J, with 7 bases between. The CDR3 contains 12 residues. The germline gives CDR1 MDHEN, CDR2 SYDVKM. The CDR3 sequence: CASSLGEYEQYF. CDR3 nucleotide sequence: TGTGCCAGCAGTTTGGGAGAATACGAGCAGTACTTC.

The V gene is TRBV19, the J gene TRBJ2-3; 14 bases map to TRBD2. The V gene end was trimmed by 1 base and the J gene end by 6 bases; junction bases not matched to a gene: 3. This CDR3 spans 16 amino acids. Germline V lookup: CDR1 LNHDA, CDR2 SQIVND (reference sequence). CDR3 bases: TGTGCCAGTAGTATAGGACTAGCGGGAGGGGCGGATACGCAGTATTTT. The encoded protein is CASSIGLAGGADTQYF.

This clone was recorded a few times. CDR3 region: CASSLGGGGHEQFF. The CDR3 region has the DNA TGTGCCAGCTCACTAGGCGGGGGGGGACATGAGCAGTTCTTC. V gene TRBV18 combines with J gene TRBJ2-1, with 9 positions matching TRBD2. Germline values: CDR1 KGHSH, CDR2 LQKENI. V lost 4 bases, J lost 8 bases, and 6 bases stayed unmatched. The CDR3 has 14 residues. Full variable domain (missing parts from reference TRBV18 and TRBJ2-1): NAGVMQNPRHLVRRRGQEARLRCSPMKGHSHVYWYRQLPEEGLKFMVYLQKENIIDESGMPKERFSAEFPKEGPSILRIQQVVRGDSAAYFCASSLGGGGHEQFFGPGTRLTVL.

The chain employs TRBV6-2 or TRBV6-3 and TRBJ1-2; 7 positions match TRBD1. The CDR3 is 14 amino acids. V lost 0 bases to trimming and J lost 8 bases; unmatched junction nucleotides: 6. The V gene's germline CDR1 is MNHEY and CDR2 SVGEGT. The CDR3 sequence: CASSYSTTGVGYTF. CDR3 nucleotides: TGTGCCAGCAGTTACTCGACCACAGGGGTCGGCTACACCTTC.

The J gene is TRBJ1-1, the V gene TRBV10-3, with D perhaps TRBD1 (5 bases). Germline V CDR1 and CDR2: ENHRY, SYGVKD. The ends were cut back, 2 bases at V and 2 bases at J, with 12 bases in the middle. This CDR3 contains 15 residues. CDR3 coding DNA: TGTGCCATCAGTGAGCCGGCCCAGGGAAACACTGAAGCTTTCTTT. Encoded protein: CAISEPAQGNTEAFF.

The gene calls are TRBV5-6 and TRBJ2-3, with D possibly TRBD2 on 5 matching bases. The CDR3 runs 18 residues. Trimming shortened V by 0 bases and J by 2 bases, and 19 bases separated the two germline ends. CDR1 is SGHDT and CDR2 is YYEEEE in the germline V gene. As DNA, the CDR3 is TGTGCCAGCAGCTTGGCCGGGGTCCCCACCCTAACCACAGATACGCAGTATTTT. As protein: CASSLAGVPTLTTDTQYF.

The genes are TRBV7-9 and TRBJ2-5, with 7 bases identical to TRBD1. V trimming: 4 bases; J trimming: 5 bases; junction bases outside the gene matches: 7. The CDR3 spans 14 residues. Germline V gives CDR1 SEHNR, CDR2 FQNEAQ (reference sequence). Here the CDR3 reads CASSSYRGQETQYF. The CDR3 bases are TGTGCCAGCAGCTCGTACAGGGGACAGGAGACCCAGTACTTC.

The table lists this clone with a few counts. This chain links TRBV18 with TRBJ1-3; D is perhaps TRBD1 (6 bases). The length of the CDR3 is 14 residues. Per germline, CDR1 KGHSH and CDR2 LQKENI. V was cut by 3 bases and J by 2 bases, with 8 bases left in between. The CDR3 spells CASSPSGAGNTIYF. For the CDR3, the DNA is TGTGCCAGCTCACCTTCAGGGGCTGGAAACACCATATATTTT.

The chain recombines TRBV12-3 or TRBV12-4 with TRBJ1-2, with a possible D match to TRBD1 (6 bases). The CDR3 length is 13 residues. Trimming took off 6 bases at V and 7 bases at J, with 15 bases between the two ends. Written as DNA, the CDR3 is TGTGCCAGCAGCCCAAATGGGGGCTCTGGCTACACCTTC. Protein: CASSPNGGSGYTF.

The chain recombines TRBV19 with TRBJ2-7; a weak D match, TRBD2 (6 bases). Trimming shortened V by 5 bases and J by 3 bases, and 8 bases separated the two germline ends. The germline gives CDR1 LNHDA, CDR2 SQIVND (reference sequence). The CDR3 contains 12 residues. Here the CDR3 reads CASSPGGYEQYF. The DNA of the CDR3 is TGTGCCAGTAGTCCCGGGGGCTACGAGCAGTACTTC.

The chain links TRBV19 to TRBJ2-5; tentative D call: TRBD2 (5 bases). Germline V gene data show CDR1 as LNHDA and CDR2 as SQIVND (reference sequence). This CDR3 contains 16 residues. The V and J ends lost 4 bases and 5 bases respectively, with 20 bases between them. The CDR3 DNA reads as TGTGCCAGTAGTAGATCCGGGTCTAGCCCGAGGGAGACCCAGTACTTC. Amino acid sequence: CASSRSGSSPRETQYF.